These 20 T cell receptor beta chains were sequenced from one sample in a study of CD8 T cells in ankylosing spondylitis. MiXCR was run by TCRdb on the 5' RACE reads, yielding one entry per CDR3 protein. Of 110,000 to 150,000 distinct CDR3 sequences listed, 8% to 9% are singletons. The sample consisted of synovial fluid, either unsorted or a sorted T cell fraction (not recorded which). Receptors were obtained from a male donor with ankylosing spondylitis.

This clonotype was seen only a few times. The chain uses TRBV12-3 or TRBV12-4 and TRBJ2-4; tentatively, D is TRBD1 (6 bases). V lost 6 bases and J lost 1, with 13 bases in between. The CDR3 spans 15 residues. CDR3 nucleotides: TGTGCCAGCAGGGACAGCGCTAAGGCCAAAAACATTCAGTACTTC. Translated: CASRDSAKAKNIQYF.

This clonotype was seen only a few times. This chain joins TRBV7-9 and TRBJ2-7; 10 nucleotides line up with TRBD1. Trimming took 3 bases from V and 5 from J; bases not matched to a gene: 4. The CDR3 length is 14 residues. The germline V gene encodes CDR1 SEHNR and CDR2 FQNEAQ (reference sequence). The CDR3 DNA reads as TGTGCCAGCAGCTTGTCCGGGACAGGGGACGAGCAGTACTTC. Residues: CASSLSGTGDEQYF.

For the CDR3, the DNA is TGTGCCATCAGTGTTAGGGCGGGAGACACTGAAGCTTTCTTT. This gives the protein CAISVRAGDTEAFF. V is TRBV10-3 and J is TRBJ1-1; D unresolved. The V gene's germline CDR1 is ENHRY and CDR2 SYGVKD. CDR3 size: 14 residues. Between the trimmed V and J ends, which lost 4 bases and 3 bases, there was a span of 12 bases.

This chain connects TRBV21-1 to TRBJ2-1; TRBD2 reflects the table's D call only, with no check against the DNA. TRBV21-1 is a pseudogene locus. The CDR3 length is 14 residues. In DNA form, the CDR3 reads TGTGCCAGCAGCGCCGGGCTACTCTGGGGTGAGCAGTTCTTC. Translation: CASSAGLLWGEQFF.

Worth noting for this clonotype: This may be a read error, as it is one base from a much larger clone. The gene calls are TRBV4-3 and TRBJ2-2, with D possibly being TRBD1 or TRBD2 (6 bases each). CDR3 size: 17 residues. Germline-derived CDR1 and CDR2 are LGHNA and YSLEER. Here the CDR3 DNA reads TGCGCCAGCAGCCGACAATCCATCGGGGGCGACACCGGGGAGCTGTCTTTT. Encoded protein: CASSRQSIGGDTGELSF.

This clonotype appeared many times. J is TRBJ2-7 and V is TRBV7-2; TRBD2 might be the D (5 bases). Germline-derived CDR1 and CDR2 are SGHTA and FQGNSA. The ends were cut back, 5 bases at V and 0 bases at J, with 8 bases in the middle. The CDR3 spans 13 residues. The CDR3 protein is CASSPLDSYEQYF. In DNA form, the CDR3 reads TGTGCCAGCAGCCCACTAGACTCCTACGAGCAGTACTTC.

Comment on this clonotype: Because the CDR3 is missing its conserved closing phenylalanine or tryptophan, this is likely a read error. The rearrangement uses TRBV20-1 and TRBJ2-5; D is perhaps TRBD2 (5 bases). Germline V gives CDR1 DFQATT, CDR2 SNEGSKA (reference sequence). CDR3 size: 13 residues. CDR3 DNA: TGCAGTGCGAGAGCCCTGGGCGGGGAGACCCAGTACATC. Protein product: CSARALGGETQYI.

This clonotype was detected a few times. The V call is TRBV5-1, the J call TRBJ2-3; 10 bases align to TRBD1. Per the germline V gene, CDR1 is SGHRS and CDR2 is YFSETQ. There are 13 residues in the CDR3. The V gene end was trimmed by 7 bases and the J gene end by 5 bases; junction bases not matched to a gene: 4. The CDR3 nucleotides read TGCGCCAGCGGGACAGGGGAAGAAGATACGCAGTATTTT. It specifies CASGTGEEDTQYF.

This clonotype was detected many times. CDR3 sequence (DNA): TGTGCCAGCAGCCAAGATTCCGGGTCCCGCAATCAGCCCCAGCATTTT. It encodes CASSQDSGSRNQPQHF. This sequence joins TRBV3-1 and TRBJ1-5, with no clear D. V was trimmed by 0 bases and J by 2 bases, leaving 11 bases between them. Germline assignment: CDR1 LGHDT and CDR2 YNNKEL (reference sequence). There are 16 residues in the CDR3.

This clonotype has only a few counts. The rearrangement uses TRBV5-6 and TRBJ1-4; D may be TRBD1 (5 bases). Trimming left V 4 bases short and J 7 bases short, with 11 bases between. Germline V gene sequence: CDR1 SGHDT, CDR2 YYEEEE. The CDR3 contains 13 residues. CDR3 loop: CASSRRTTEKLFF. The CDR3 nucleotides are TGTGCCAGCAGCCGCAGGACAACTGAAAAACTGTTTTTT.

This clonotype was found a few times. The chain carries TRBV29-1 and TRBJ2-7; no reliable D call. Germline CDR1 and CDR2: SQVTM and ANQGSEA. The V and J ends lost 1 base and 9 bases respectively, with 13 bases between them. This CDR3 region has 12 residues. The CDR3 region is CSVEAGFKVQYF. CDR3 in DNA: TGCAGCGTTGAAGCGGGTTTTAAGGTGCAGTACTTC.

At least ten counts were recorded for this clonotype. J is TRBJ2-1 and V is TRBV20-1, with D possibly TRBD1 on 5 matching bases. The germline gives CDR1 DFQATT, CDR2 SNEGSKA (reference sequence). V was pared by 0 bases and J by 5 bases, with 11 bases between. The CDR3 extends over 14 amino acids. The CDR3 sequence: CSAREGPRDNEQFF. CDR3 bases: TGCAGTGCTAGAGAGGGCCCCAGGGACAATGAGCAGTTCTTC.

CDR3 loop: CASSPQSACKLIEQFF. The CDR3 DNA reads TGTGCCAGCTCACCACAGTCGGCATGTAAATTAATTGAGCAGTTCTTC. The V and J genes are TRBV18 and TRBJ2-1; the D is unclear. The V end lost 1 base, the J end lost 9 bases, and 19 bases lay between the germline ends. This CDR3 comprises 16 residues. CDR1 is KGHSH, CDR2 LQKENI, per germline.

This chain uses TRBV5-1 with TRBJ2-7; 7 bases match TRBD1. There are 15 residues in the CDR3. V lost 4 bases and J lost 7; bases outside the gene matches: 14. Germline CDR1 is SGHRS and CDR2 is YFSETQ. The CDR3 protein is CASSRSQGDSGEQYF. In nucleotides, the CDR3 is TGCGCCAGCAGCCGGAGTCAGGGGGATTCGGGGGAGCAGTACTTC.

The rearrangement joins TRBV20-1 to TRBJ2-3; 11 bases agree with TRBD2. The V gene's germline CDR1 is DFQATT and CDR2 SNEGSKA (reference sequence). The CDR3 is 15 amino acids. V lost 6 bases, J lost 3 bases, and 8 bases stayed unmatched. The CDR3 spells CSAPPASGRTDTQYF. The CDR3 DNA reads as TGCAGTGCCCCCCCGGCTAGCGGGAGGACAGATACGCAGTATTTT.

At least ten counts were recorded for this clonotype. CDR3: CASSKAGGAFTF. CDR3 nucleotides: TGTGCCAGCAGTAAAGCAGGGGGCGCTTTCACCTTC. The rearrangement joins TRBV12-3 or TRBV12-4 to TRBJ1-2; 8 bases match TRBD1. V was clipped by 5 bases and J by 13 bases; unmatched bases: 9. There are 12 residues in the CDR3.

This clonotype was observed a few times. CDR3 amino acids: CASSQEGFSYEQYF. CDR3 coding DNA: TGTGCCAGCAGCCAAGAGGGGTTTTCCTACGAGCAGTACTTC. J is TRBJ2-7 and V is TRBV3-1, with D unresolved. Per the germline V gene, CDR1 is LGHDT and CDR2 is YNNKEL (reference sequence). The CDR3 covers 14 residues. V shed 0 bases and J shed 1 base, with 7 bases lying between them.

The CDR3 protein is CSARAPGASEKLFF. CDR3 coding DNA: TGCAGTGCTAGGGCCCCGGGTGCGAGCGAAAAACTGTTTTTT. The chain uses TRBV20-1 and TRBJ1-4, with D hard to call. The CDR3 is 14 residues long. CDR1 is DFQATT, CDR2 SNEGSKA, per germline (reference sequence). With 3 bases removed from V and 8 bases from J, the gap between germline ends came to 16 bases.

There are many counts of this clonotype. The chain has TRBV9 and TRBJ2-7; perhaps TRBD1 as D (6 bases). The CDR3 totals 18 residues. The V and J ends lost 4 bases and 6 bases respectively, with 29 bases between them. Germline V gene sequence: CDR1 SGDLS, CDR2 YYNGEE. The CDR3 bases are TGTGCCAGCAGCCCCCGCGGAGGTAGGGATGGGGGCCGTGGCGAGCAGTACTTC. Protein product: CASSPRGGRDGGRGEQYF.

In its sample, this clonotype was seen many times. The DNA for the CDR3 is TGTGCCAGCAGCTTAGTAGGTCAGGACTATGGCTACACCTTC. Encoded protein: CASSLVGQDYGYTF. V gene TRBV11-2 combines with J gene TRBJ1-2; no firm D call. With 1 base removed from V and 3 bases from J, the gap between germline ends came to 9 bases. The germline gives CDR1 SGHAT, CDR2 FQNNGV. The CDR3 runs 14 residues. The variable domain in full, with the rest retrieved from reference TRBV11-2 and TRBJ1-2, is EAGVAQSPRYKIIEKRQSVAFWCNPISGHATLYWYQQILGQGPKLLIQFQNNGVVDDSQLPKDRFSAERLKGVDSTLKIQPAKLEDSAVYLCASSLVGQDYGYTFGSGTRLTVV.